The 6 T cell receptor beta chains listed next were all sequenced from one sample in a study of blood T cell repertoires in COVID-19. The table came from immunoSEQ multiplex PCR; TCRdb's copy has only in-frame clones and leaves some out. The data hold around 400,000 clones, with around 87% observed a single time. Sequencing was done on a sample of peripheral blood. The receptors shown here come from a woman aged 25 to 39 with COVID-19, enrolled during active disease.

The chain uses TRBV10-1 and TRBJ2-1; D may be TRBD2 (5 bases). This CDR3 has 12 residues. Trimming removed 0 bases from V and 11 bases from J, with 8 bases in between. CDR1 is WNHNN, CDR2 SYGVQD, per germline (reference sequence). The CDR3 bases are TGCGCCAGCAGTGAGTCGTGGGAGAAGCAGTTCTTC. Its protein product is CASSESWEKQFF.

Only one count was recorded for this clone. This chain joins TRBV4-1 and TRBJ1-1, with D tentatively TRBD1 (6 bases). The CDR3 totals 13 residues. The germline V and J ends were trimmed by 1 base and 7 bases, with 10 bases remaining between them. Looked up from germline, CDR1 is MGHRA and CDR2 is YSYEKL. DNA of the CDR3: TGCGCCAGCAGCCAAGGGGGGCATGGTGAAGCTTTCTTT. It translates to CASSQGGHGEAFF.

The chain carries TRBV5-4 and TRBJ2-7; D might be TRBD1 (6 bases). CDR3 size: 16 residues. V lost 3 bases to trimming and J lost 3 bases, with 19 bases between them. The V gene's germline CDR1 is SGHNT and CDR2 YYREEE (reference sequence). CDR3 loop: CASSSTRTAGSYEQYF. For the CDR3, the DNA is TGTGCCAGCAGCTCCACCCGGACAGCAGGAAGCTACGAGCAGTACTTC. The complete variable domain, with remaining parts taken from reference TRBV5-4 and TRBJ2-7, reads ETGVTQSPTHLIKTRGQQVTLRCSSQSGHNTVSWYQQALGQGPQFIFQYYREEENGRGNFPPRFSGLQFPNYSSELNVNALELDDSALYLCASSSTRTAGSYEQYFGPGTRLTVT.

This chain links TRBV15 with TRBJ1-4; 8 bases map to TRBD1. From germline, CDR1 is LNHNV and CDR2 YYDKDF (reference sequence). Trimming removed 5 bases from V and 5 bases from J; junction bases left unmatched: 7. The CDR3 covers 15 residues. The CDR3 loop reads CATSSPRTGNEKLFF. The CDR3 bases are TGTGCCACCAGCTCTCCCCGGACAGGGAATGAAAAACTGTTTTTT.

V usage is TRBV6-2 or TRBV6-3 and J usage is TRBJ1-5, with TRBD1 matching over 11 bases. V lost 5 bases, J lost 6 bases, and 3 bases stayed unmatched. Germline CDR1 reads MNHEY; CDR2 reads SVGEGT. CDR3 length: 14 residues. The CDR3 is CASSLGTGGQPQHF. The CDR3 nucleotides read TGTGCCAGCAGTCTCGGGACAGGGGGTCAGCCCCAGCATTTT.

The chain links TRBV19 to TRBJ1-2; 10 bases map to TRBD1. The germline gives CDR1 LNHDA, CDR2 SQIVND (reference sequence). The CDR3 has 19 amino acids. Trimming took 5 bases from V and 0 from J; bases not matched to a gene: 15. DNA of the CDR3: TGTGCCAGTAGTGTCTGGACAGGGGGATCGTCCTTGGCTAACTATGGCTACACCTTC. This gives the protein CASSVWTGGSSLANYGYTF.